The 6 T cell receptor beta chains listed next were all sequenced from one sample in a study of CD8+ T cells in alopecia areata. Once RNA had been extracted, it was reverse transcribed into cDNA to act as the sequencing template. Libraries were prepared by immunoSEQ multiplex PCR; TCRdb keeps only in-frame clonotypes and omits some of them. The sample lists approximately 120,000 clones; roughly 50% were seen once. The specimen sequenced was NKG2D-low CD8+ T cells sorted from blood. Source of these receptors: a human donor with alopecia areata.

J is TRBJ2-1 and V is TRBV30; D is unclear. The CDR3 length is 11 residues. V shed 5 bases and J shed 5 bases, with 7 bases lying between them. CDR1 and CDR2 from the germline V gene are GTSNPN and SVGIG (reference sequence). CDR3 sequence: CAWLVDNEQFF. CDR3 sequence (DNA): TGTGCCTGGCTTGTCGACAATGAGCAGTTCTTC.

This clone was seen a few times. This CDR3 is CASSSPRYQETQYF. In nucleotides, the CDR3 is TGTGCCAGCAGTTCTCCAAGGTACCAAGAGACCCAGTACTTC. V and J are TRBV28 and TRBJ2-5; D unresolved. The germline V gene encodes CDR1 MDHEN and CDR2 SYDVKM. CDR3 length: 14 residues. Trimming left V 4 bases short and J 0 bases short, with 9 bases between.

This chain connects TRBV6-5 to TRBJ2-1; D perhaps matches TRBD2 (5 bases). The CDR3 covers 16 residues. The germline V gene encodes CDR1 MNHEY and CDR2 SVGAGI. Trimming took 0 bases from V and 8 from J, leaving 17 bases between them. In DNA, the CDR3 is TGTGCCAGCAGTTACTCGGCGCCCCTAGCAAGCGATGAGCAGTTCTTC. Translation gives CASSYSAPLASDEQFF.

This clone was counted a few times. The chain is built from TRBV29-1 and TRBJ2-7; TRBD2 matches at 7 bases. CDR1 SQVTM and CDR2 ANQGSEA come from the germline V gene. The V gene end was trimmed by 1 base and the J gene end by 0 bases; junction bases not matched to a gene: 6. The CDR3 covers 15 residues. In DNA, the CDR3 is TGCAGCGTTGAAGGTGGGACTAAAAGCTCCTACGAGCAGTACTTC. Translation gives CSVEGGTKSSYEQYF.

This chain links TRBV25-1 with TRBJ2-2; unclear D gene. Between the trimmed V and J ends, which lost 5 bases and 7 bases, there was a span of 11 bases. CDR3 length equals 13 residues. CDR1 is MGHDK and CDR2 is SYGVNS in the germline V gene. As DNA, the CDR3 is TGTGCCAGCAGTCGGATGGCAGGCGGGGAGCTGTTTTTT. Its protein product is CASSRMAGGELFF.

V gene TRBV27 combines with J gene TRBJ1-5; no definite D call. The CDR3 runs 12 residues. Germline CDR1 MNHEY, CDR2 SMNVEV (reference sequence). The ends were cut back, 1 base at V and 6 bases at J, with 4 bases in the middle. In nucleotides, the CDR3 is TGTGCCAGCAGTTTATTGGGTCAGCCCCAGCATTTT. Translating gives CASSLLGQPQHF.